These T cell receptor beta chains were read from a single sample in a study of beta chain features in type 1 diabetes. TCRdb's table, derived via immunoSEQ multiplex PCR, lists solely in-frame clones and lacks some. This table has 150,000 to 200,000 clones, around 63% appearing once. Sample: naive CD4+ T cells from blood. The source is a man aged 25 to 40 with type 1 diabetes. Each CDR3 is given with its conserved first and last residue. A D gene is named only where the DNA matches it firmly. The size entry is marked missing in some rows and otherwise reads once, few, many or a size class.

cdr3_aa: CASSLLGTLDTQYF
cdr3_nt: TGTGCTAGCAGCTTACTCGGGACTCTAGATACGCAGTATTTT
d_call: .
cdr3_length: 14
clone_size: .
j_call: TRBJ2-3
v_call: TRBV7-7

cdr3_aa: CAWNLGEETQYF
cdr3_nt: TGTGCCTGGAATTTAGGGGAAGAGACCCAGTACTTC
d_call: .
cdr3_length: 12
clone_size: .
j_call: TRBJ2-5
v_call: TRBV30

cdr3_aa: CASSPDRDYGYTF
cdr3_nt: TGTGCCAGCTCACCTGACAGGGACTATGGCTACACCTTC
d_call: TRBD1
cdr3_length: 13
clone_size: .
j_call: TRBJ1-2
v_call: TRBV18

cdr3_aa: CASSFPERGGQYF
cdr3_nt: TGTGCCAGCAGTTTCCCCGAGCGGGGGGGCCAGTATTTT
d_call: TRBD2
cdr3_length: 13
clone_size: .
j_call: TRBJ2-3
v_call: TRBV27

cdr3_aa: CAISEAAEVTYEQYF
cdr3_nt: TGTGCCATCAGTGAGGCCGCAGAGGTTACCTACGAGCAGTACTTC
d_call: .
cdr3_length: 15
clone_size: .
j_call: TRBJ2-7
v_call: TRBV10-3

cdr3_aa: CASSSMTDIAYEQYF
cdr3_nt: TGTGCCAGCAGCTCGATGACCGATATAGCCTACGAGCAGTACTTC
d_call: .
cdr3_length: 15
clone_size: .
j_call: TRBJ2-7
v_call: TRBV7-2

cdr3_aa: CASNPASTHEQYF
cdr3_nt: TGTGCCAGTAACCCTGCTAGCACCCACGAGCAGTACTTC
d_call: .
cdr3_length: 13
clone_size: .
j_call: TRBJ2-7
v_call: TRBV19

cdr3_aa: CSVEDLAGQGQETQYF
cdr3_nt: TGCAGCGTTGAAGATCTAGCGGGACAGGGTCAAGAGACCCAGTACTTC
d_call: .
cdr3_length: 16
clone_size: few
j_call: TRBJ2-5
v_call: TRBV29-1

cdr3_aa: CASSPPESNYGYTF
cdr3_nt: TGTGCCAGCAGTCCCCCGGAGTCTAACTATGGCTACACCTTC
d_call: .
cdr3_length: 14
clone_size: .
j_call: TRBJ1-2
v_call: TRBV7-2

cdr3_aa: CASKTTANTEAFF
cdr3_nt: TGTGCCAGCAAGACTACTGCGAACACTGAAGCTTTCTTT
d_call: .
cdr3_length: 13
clone_size: .
j_call: TRBJ1-1
v_call: TRBV7-9

cdr3_aa: CASGLRLVDSNQPQHF
cdr3_nt: TGTGCTAGTGGTTTGAGATTAGTGGATAGCAATCAGCCCCAGCATTTT
d_call: .
cdr3_length: 16
clone_size: once
j_call: TRBJ1-5
v_call: TRBV12-5

cdr3_aa: CASSPGEADTQYF
cdr3_nt: TGTGCCAGCAGCCCCGGTGAAGCAGATACGCAGTATTTT
d_call: .
cdr3_length: 13
clone_size: .
j_call: TRBJ2-3
v_call: TRBV9

cdr3_aa: CASSPTGNNEQFF
cdr3_nt: TGCGCCAGCAGCCCGACAGGGAACAATGAGCAGTTCTTC
d_call: TRBD1
cdr3_length: 13
clone_size: .
j_call: TRBJ2-1
v_call: TRBV4-3

cdr3_aa: CASIAEETQYF
cdr3_nt: TGTGCCAGCATAGCGGAGGAGACCCAGTACTTC
d_call: .
cdr3_length: 11
clone_size: few
j_call: TRBJ2-5
v_call: TRBV2

cdr3_aa: CASSEKQWYQETQYF
cdr3_nt: TGTGCCAGCAGTGAGAAACAGTGGTACCAAGAGACCCAGTACTTC
d_call: .
cdr3_length: 15
clone_size: .
j_call: TRBJ2-5
v_call: TRBV25-1

cdr3_aa: CASSSGGTTDTQYF
cdr3_nt: TGTGCCAGCAGTAGCGGGGGGACGACAGATACGCAGTATTTT
d_call: TRBD2
cdr3_length: 14
clone_size: .
j_call: TRBJ2-3
v_call: TRBV9

cdr3_aa: CASSSRGQETQYF
cdr3_nt: TGTGCCAGCAGCTCCAGGGGGCAAGAGACCCAGTACTTC
d_call: TRBD1
cdr3_length: 13
clone_size: .
j_call: TRBJ2-5
v_call: TRBV7-2

cdr3_aa: CASSNYEQYF
cdr3_nt: TGTGCCAGCAGCAACTACGAGCAGTACTTC
d_call: .
cdr3_length: 10
clone_size: once
j_call: TRBJ2-7
v_call: TRBV7-2

cdr3_aa: CASSPGAFTYNEQFF
cdr3_nt: TGTGCCAGCAGCCCGGGAGCGTTCACCTACAATGAGCAGTTCTTC
d_call: .
cdr3_length: 15
clone_size: .
j_call: TRBJ2-1
v_call: TRBV7-2

cdr3_aa: CASSLFGGSYEQYF
cdr3_nt: TGTGCCAGCAGCTTATTTGGTGGATCCTACGAGCAGTACTTC
d_call: .
cdr3_length: 14
clone_size: .
j_call: TRBJ2-7
v_call: TRBV7-8

cdr3_aa: CAWSSQGISGYTF
cdr3_nt: TGTGCCTGGAGTTCACAGGGCATCTCTGGCTACACCTTC
d_call: .
cdr3_length: 13
clone_size: .
j_call: TRBJ1-2
v_call: TRBV30

cdr3_aa: CASRPGFPDTQYF
cdr3_nt: TGTGCCAGCAGACCAGGGTTCCCAGATACGCAGTATTTT
d_call: .
cdr3_length: 13
clone_size: .
j_call: TRBJ2-3
v_call: TRBV6-5

cdr3_aa: CASSLGSKSTDTQYF
cdr3_nt: TGTGCCAGCAGCTTGGGGAGCAAGTCCACAGATACGCAGTATTTT
d_call: .
cdr3_length: 15
clone_size: .
j_call: TRBJ2-3
v_call: TRBV7-8

cdr3_aa: CASSSQGGENTGELFF
cdr3_nt: TGTGCCAGCAGCTCACAGGGTGGTGAGAACACCGGGGAGCTGTTTTTT
d_call: .
cdr3_length: 16
clone_size: .
j_call: TRBJ2-2
v_call: TRBV7-2

cdr3_aa: CASSLGLAGTDTQYF
cdr3_nt: TGTGCTAGCAGCTTAGGACTAGCGGGCACAGATACGCAGTATTTT
d_call: TRBD2
cdr3_length: 15
clone_size: .
j_call: TRBJ2-3
v_call: TRBV7-7

cdr3_aa: CASSVGQEYNEQFF
cdr3_nt: TGTGCCAGCAGCGTAGGACAGGAGTACAATGAGCAGTTCTTC
d_call: .
cdr3_length: 14
clone_size: .
j_call: TRBJ2-1
v_call: TRBV9

cdr3_aa: CASARGGAMAKNIQYF
cdr3_nt: TGTGCCAGCGCCCGAGGGGGAGCAATGGCCAAAAACATTCAGTACTTC
d_call: .
cdr3_length: 16
clone_size: .
j_call: TRBJ2-4
v_call: TRBV28

cdr3_aa: CASSLHGNTEAFF
cdr3_nt: TGTGCCAGCAGCTTACACGGGAACACTGAAGCTTTCTTT
d_call: .
cdr3_length: 13
clone_size: once
j_call: TRBJ1-1
v_call: TRBV11-2

cdr3_aa: CAWRLPGASGANVLTF
cdr3_nt: TGTGCCTGGAGACTGCCAGGAGCCTCTGGGGCCAACGTCCTGACTTTC
d_call: .
cdr3_length: 16
clone_size: few
j_call: TRBJ2-6
v_call: TRBV30

cdr3_aa: CASSVEEEWAKNIQYF
cdr3_nt: TGTGCCAGCAGTGTGGAAGAGGAGTGGGCCAAAAACATTCAGTACTTC
d_call: .
cdr3_length: 16
clone_size: .
j_call: TRBJ2-4
v_call: TRBV9

cdr3_aa: CASSQANSGGYNEQFF
cdr3_nt: TGTGCCAGCAGCCAAGCGAATAGCGGGGGGTACAATGAGCAGTTCTTC
d_call: TRBD2
cdr3_length: 16
clone_size: .
j_call: TRBJ2-1
v_call: TRBV4-2

cdr3_aa: CASGGVDSPLHF
cdr3_nt: TGTGCCAGCGGGGGTGTTGATTCACCCCTCCACTTT
d_call: .
cdr3_length: 12
clone_size: .
j_call: TRBJ1-6
v_call: TRBV7-9

cdr3_aa: CASTMGQGMETQYF
cdr3_nt: TGTGCCAGCACGATGGGACAGGGGATGGAGACCCAGTACTTC
d_call: TRBD1
cdr3_length: 14
clone_size: few
j_call: TRBJ2-5
v_call: TRBV25-1

cdr3_aa: CASTLDTGELFF
cdr3_nt: TGTGCCAGCACCTTAGACACCGGGGAGCTGTTTTTT
d_call: .
cdr3_length: 12
clone_size: .
j_call: TRBJ2-2
v_call: TRBV6-6

cdr3_aa: CAISDTTDTQYF
cdr3_nt: TGTGCCATCAGTGACACCACAGATACGCAGTATTTT
d_call: .
cdr3_length: 12
clone_size: once
j_call: TRBJ2-3
v_call: TRBV10-3

cdr3_aa: CAWSGNSPLHF
cdr3_nt: TGTGCCTGGAGTGGAAATTCACCCCTCCACTTT
d_call: .
cdr3_length: 11
clone_size: .
j_call: TRBJ1-6
v_call: TRBV30

cdr3_aa: CAWSVFLAGGNTDTQYF
cdr3_nt: TGTGCCTGGAGTGTCTTCCTAGCGGGGGGAAACACAGATACGCAGTATTTT
d_call: TRBD2
cdr3_length: 17
clone_size: .
j_call: TRBJ2-3
v_call: TRBV30

cdr3_aa: CASSTRTSGGFQETQYF
cdr3_nt: TGTGCCAGCAGCACCCGGACTAGCGGGGGGTTCCAAGAGACCCAGTACTTC
d_call: TRBD2
cdr3_length: 17
clone_size: .
j_call: TRBJ2-5
v_call: TRBV9

cdr3_aa: CAWDTGAEQFF
cdr3_nt: TGTGCCTGGGACACGGGGGCTGAGCAGTTCTTC
d_call: .
cdr3_length: 11
clone_size: .
j_call: TRBJ2-1
v_call: TRBV30

cdr3_aa: CASSQDREGWGTDTQYF
cdr3_nt: TGTGCCAGCAGCCAAGACAGGGAAGGATGGGGGACAGATACGCAGTATTTT
d_call: .
cdr3_length: 17
clone_size: .
j_call: TRBJ2-3
v_call: TRBV14

cdr3_aa: CASSPSRAQPQHF
cdr3_nt: TGTGCCAGCAGCCCCTCGCGGGCTCAGCCCCAGCATTTT
d_call: .
cdr3_length: 13
clone_size: .
j_call: TRBJ1-5
v_call: TRBV5-6

cdr3_aa: CASSGGQGPQPQHF
cdr3_nt: TGTGCCAGCAGTGGAGGGCAGGGGCCTCAGCCCCAGCATTTT
d_call: .
cdr3_length: 14
clone_size: few
j_call: TRBJ1-5
v_call: TRBV2

cdr3_aa: CASSQDWGTPYNEQFF
cdr3_nt: TGCGCCAGCAGCCAAGATTGGGGGACCCCCTACAATGAGCAGTTCTTC
d_call: .
cdr3_length: 16
clone_size: .
j_call: TRBJ2-1
v_call: TRBV4-3

cdr3_aa: CAWSLAGGPYNEQFF
cdr3_nt: TGTGCCTGGAGTCTGGCGGGGGGTCCGTACAATGAGCAGTTCTTC
d_call: TRBD2
cdr3_length: 15
clone_size: .
j_call: TRBJ2-1
v_call: TRBV30

cdr3_aa: CASSLGGTWSNQPQHF
cdr3_nt: TGTGCCAGCAGCTTAGGGGGGACGTGGAGCAATCAGCCCCAGCATTTT
d_call: .
cdr3_length: 16
clone_size: .
j_call: TRBJ1-5
v_call: TRBV7-2

cdr3_aa: CASSPVLLNTEAFF
cdr3_nt: TGTGCCAGCAGCCCCGTGCTGTTGAACACTGAAGCTTTCTTT
d_call: .
cdr3_length: 14
clone_size: few
j_call: TRBJ1-1
v_call: TRBV7-9

cdr3_aa: CASSYSGGAGADTQYF
cdr3_nt: TGTGCCAGCAGTTACTCAGGGGGGGCGGGAGCAGATACGCAGTATTTT
d_call: .
cdr3_length: 16
clone_size: .
j_call: TRBJ2-3
v_call: TRBV6-6

cdr3_aa: CASSFRATTHNEQFF
cdr3_nt: TGTGCCAGCAGCTTCCGCGCGACTACTCACAATGAGCAGTTCTTC
d_call: .
cdr3_length: 15
clone_size: .
j_call: TRBJ2-1
v_call: TRBV11-2

cdr3_aa: CASSWGLAGAGDTQYF
cdr3_nt: TGTGCCAGCAGCTGGGGACTAGCGGGGGCGGGAGATACGCAGTATTTT
d_call: TRBD2
cdr3_length: 16
clone_size: .
j_call: TRBJ2-3
v_call: TRBV7-2

cdr3_aa: CASSYRVSGANVLTF
cdr3_nt: TGTGCCAGCAGTTACAGGGTTTCTGGGGCCAACGTCCTGACTTTC
d_call: .
cdr3_length: 15
clone_size: once
j_call: TRBJ2-6
v_call: TRBV6-5

cdr3_aa: CASSTGRRGEAFF
cdr3_nt: TGCGCCAGCAGCACAGGGCGGCGCGGTGAAGCTTTCTTT
d_call: .
cdr3_length: 13
clone_size: .
j_call: TRBJ1-1
v_call: TRBV4-3

cdr3_aa: CASSPLDRVTEAFF
cdr3_nt: TGTGCCAGCAGCCCCCTCGACAGGGTCACTGAAGCTTTCTTT
d_call: TRBD1
cdr3_length: 14
clone_size: once
j_call: TRBJ1-1
v_call: TRBV7-6

cdr3_aa: CASSLRAEETQYF
cdr3_nt: TGTGCCAGCAGCTTGAGAGCCGAAGAGACCCAGTACTTC
d_call: .
cdr3_length: 13
clone_size: few
j_call: TRBJ2-5
v_call: TRBV13

cdr3_aa: CASSYTEAGRETQYF
cdr3_nt: TGTGCCAGCAGTTACACTGAGGCGGGACGGGAGACCCAGTACTTC
d_call: .
cdr3_length: 15
clone_size: .
j_call: TRBJ2-5
v_call: TRBV6-5

cdr3_aa: CASSYSRSGANVLTF
cdr3_nt: TGTGCCAGCAGTTACTCTCGCTCTGGGGCCAACGTCCTGACTTTC
d_call: .
cdr3_length: 15
clone_size: .
j_call: TRBJ2-6
v_call: TRBV6-5

cdr3_aa: CSVGVGETQYF
cdr3_nt: TGCAGCGTTGGGGTTGGAGAGACCCAGTACTTC
d_call: .
cdr3_length: 11
clone_size: few
j_call: TRBJ2-5
v_call: TRBV29-1